This is a list of T cell receptor beta chains from one sample in a study of blood T cell repertoires in COVID-19. Libraries were prepared by immunoSEQ multiplex PCR; TCRdb keeps only in-frame clonotypes and omits some of them. The table records roughly 75,000 clones, approximately 87% of them present only once. Material: peripheral blood. These receptor sequences come from an elderly man in a cohort sampled during active COVID-19. Each CDR3 is given with its conserved first and last residue. D genes are given only for firm matches. The size field is filled for only some rows; it gives once, few, many or a size class.

V gene	J gene	clone size	D gene	CDR3 protein	CDR3 DNA
TRBV18	TRBJ2-5	once	TRBD2	CASSPGTSGETQYF	TGTGCCAGCTCTCCCGGGACTAGCGGAGAGACCCAGTACTTC
TRBV6-5	TRBJ1-1	-	TRBD1	CASRSTGGNTEAFF	TGTGCCAGCAGATCCACAGGGGGCAACACTGAAGCTTTCTTT
TRBV7-9	TRBJ2-3	-	TRBD1	CASSFSGTETDTQYF	TGTGCCAGCAGCTTTTCCGGGACAGAGACAGATACGCAGTATTTT
TRBV5-6	TRBJ2-5	-	-	CASSRPTRGGETQYF	TGTGCCAGCAGCCGCCCCACCAGAGGTGGGGAGACCCAGTACTTC
TRBV5-1	TRBJ2-3	once	TRBD1	CASSGRDRFTDTQYF	TGCGCCAGCTCGGGACGGGACAGGTTCACAGATACGCAGTATTTT
TRBV5-5	TRBJ2-2	-	-	CASSTLTTNTGELFF	TGTGCCAGCTCAACCTTAACAACGAACACCGGGGAGCTGTTTTTT
TRBV6-6	TRBJ2-3	-	TRBD2	CASSRLAGAGRADTQYF	TGTGCCAGCAGTCGACTAGCGGGGGCCGGCCGGGCAGATACGCAGTATTTT
TRBV5-1	TRBJ2-6	-	-	CASTLEGSGANVLTF	TGCGCCAGCACCCTGGAGGGCTCTGGGGCCAACGTCCTGACTTTC
TRBV10-3	TRBJ2-1	-	-	CAIRGREVDEQFF	TGTGCCATCAGGGGCCGGGAAGTCGATGAGCAGTTCTTC
TRBV2	TRBJ1-2	-	-	CASPDPARSYTF	TGTGCCAGCCCCGACCCGGCGAGGAGCTACACCTTC
TRBV5-4	TRBJ1-1	-	TRBD1	CASSQGTGPLGGTEAFF	TGTGCCAGCAGCCAAGGGACAGGGCCCCTCGGGGGCACTGAAGCTTTCTTT
TRBV19	TRBJ1-5	few	TRBD1	CASSPRQGGPQPQHF	TGTGCCAGTAGTCCCCGACAGGGGGGTCCCCAGCCCCAGCATTTT
TRBV4-3	TRBJ1-4	-	TRBD1	CASSQAFLPGQGGEKLFF	TGCGCCAGCAGCCAAGCCTTCCTTCCGGGACAGGGAGGTGAAAAACTGTTTTTT
TRBV19	TRBJ1-6	-	-	CASSIESRNNSPLHF	TGTGCCAGTAGTATAGAGTCCAGGAATAATTCACCCCTCCACTTT
TRBV5-1	TRBJ1-1	-	TRBD1	CASSMGQGATNTEAFF	TGCGCCAGCAGCATGGGACAGGGGGCAACGAACACTGAAGCTTTCTTT
TRBV3-1/TRBV3-2	TRBJ1-1	-	-	CASSRGQNTEAFF	TGTGCCAGCAGCCGGGGACAGAACACTGAAGCTTTCTTT
TRBV5-4	TRBJ2-7	-	-	CASSLAMVDLAKPGEQYF	TGTGCCAGCAGCTTGGCCATGGTCGACTTAGCAAAGCCGGGGGAGCAGTACTTC
TRBV3-1/TRBV3-2	TRBJ2-3	-	-	CASSQVGRAGATQYF	TGTGCCAGCAGCCAAGTTGGTAGGGCAGGGGCTACGCAGTATTTT
TRBV12-3/TRBV12-4	TRBJ1-1	-	-	CASSLGGNTEAFF	TGTGCCAGCAGTTTAGGGGGCAACACTGAAGCTTTCTTT
TRBV7-2	TRBJ2-3	-	-	CASSVGQSTDTQYF	TGTGCCAGCAGCGTCGGACAGAGCACAGATACGCAGTATTTT
TRBV10-3	TRBJ2-1	-	TRBD2	CAISDPTSGDEEQFF	TGTGCCATCAGTGACCCGACTAGCGGGGACGAGGAGCAGTTCTTC
TRBV28	TRBJ1-1	-	TRBD1	CASRGTGLGDTEAFF	TGTGCCAGCAGAGGGACAGGGCTGGGAGACACTGAAGCTTTCTTT
TRBV15	TRBJ2-5	-	TRBD1	CATSGGQGGETQYF	TGTGCCACCAGCGGAGGACAGGGGGGAGAGACCCAGTACTTC
TRBV4-1	TRBJ1-6	-	-	CASSQTIRQRGSPLHF	TGCGCCAGCAGCCAAACCATCCGACAGCGGGGATCGCCCCTCCACTTT
TRBV3-1/TRBV3-2	TRBJ1-5	-	-	CASSQDPPGLGQPQHF	TGTGCCAGCAGCCAAGACCCCCCAGGGTTAGGACAGCCCCAGCATTTT
TRBV27	TRBJ2-7	-	-	CASSSRNRELKQYF	TGTGCCAGCAGCTCACGAAACAGGGAGTTGAAGCAGTACTTC
TRBV7-2	TRBJ2-7	-	TRBD1	CASSLAGQAEQYF	TGTGCCAGCAGCTTAGCTGGACAGGCCGAGCAGTACTTC
TRBV19	TRBJ2-5	-	TRBD1	CASSRGQQGETQYF	TGTGCCAGTAGTAGGGGACAGCAGGGAGAGACCCAGTACTTC
TRBV7-9	TRBJ1-6	-	-	CASRRGDSYNSPLHF	TGTGCCAGCAGACGGGGTGACTCCTATAATTCACCCCTCCACTTT
TRBV5-1	TRBJ1-6	few	-	CASSLQVTSPLHF	TGCGCCAGCAGCTTACAGGTAACTTCACCCCTCCACTTT
TRBV2	TRBJ2-7	-	TRBD2	CASSPRLATSYEQYF	TGTGCCAGCAGCCCTAGACTAGCGACCTCCTACGAGCAGTACTTC
TRBV7-2	TRBJ2-4	-	-	CASSLAGMGIENIQYF	TGTGCCAGCAGCTTAGCCGGGATGGGGATCGAAAACATTCAGTACTTC
TRBV10-3	TRBJ1-2	-	-	CATPTGGLRTRGYTF	TGTGCCACACCGACCGGGGGGCTCCGAACCCGTGGCTACACCTTC
TRBV29-1	TRBJ2-7	-	TRBD1	CSVRQGSGNYEQYF	TGCAGCGTTAGACAGGGTTCGGGTAATTACGAGCAGTACTTC
TRBV7-2	TRBJ2-1	-	-	CASSLVHGGRLNEQFF	TGTGCCAGCAGCTTAGTTCATGGGGGGAGACTTAATGAGCAGTTCTTC
TRBV6-6	TRBJ2-3	once	-	CASSNLGGRGIDTQYF	TGTGCCAGCAGTAACCTGGGGGGTCGGGGAATAGATACGCAGTATTTT
TRBV5-1	TRBJ2-2	-	-	CASSLGARNTGELFF	TGCGCCAGCAGCTTGGGGGCGCGAAACACCGGGGAGCTGTTTTTT
TRBV6-4	TRBJ1-1	few	-	CASSLQLNTEAFF	TGTGCCAGCAGCCTGCAGTTAAACACTGAAGCTTTCTTT
TRBV19	TRBJ1-1	-	TRBD1	CASSITGANTEAFF	TGTGCCAGTAGTATAACAGGGGCGAACACTGAAGCTTTCTTT
TRBV9	TRBJ2-7	-	TRBD1	CASSVGQGPYEQYF	TGTGCCAGCAGCGTAGGACAGGGCCCCTACGAGCAGTACTTC
TRBV15	TRBJ2-2	once	-	CATSFQTGKTGELFF	TGTGCCACCAGCTTCCAAACAGGGAAAACCGGGGAGCTGTTTTTT
TRBV5-6	TRBJ1-5	-	TRBD1	CASSSWTGRQPQHF	TGTGCCAGCAGCTCCTGGACAGGGAGGCAGCCCCAGCATTTT
TRBV19	TRBJ2-7	-	-	CASGNSGGREQYF	TGTGCCAGTGGCAATTCTGGTGGGCGCGAGCAGTACTTC
TRBV5-6	TRBJ1-1	-	-	CASGSLDSSNTEAFF	TGTGCCAGTGGCTCCCTCGACAGTTCGAACACTGAAGCTTTCTTT
TRBV4-1	TRBJ2-3	-	-	CASSQAARGASTFTDTQYF	TGCGCCAGCAGCCAAGCGGCGCGGGGCGCTTCTACTTTCACAGATACGCAGTATTTT
TRBV14	TRBJ2-1	-	TRBD2	CASSQQTSGGGAEQFF	TGTGCCAGCAGCCAACAGACTAGCGGGGGGGGTGCTGAGCAGTTCTTC